Described below is a single T cell receptor (beta chain) sequence and its context. This sample was included in a study of blood T cell repertoires in COVID-19. V lost 1 base, J lost 5 bases, and 1 base stayed unmatched. The CDR3 is 15 residues long. CDR1 and CDR2 (germline): LGHNA, YSLEER. The data were produced by immunoSEQ multiplex PCR, yet TCRdb's version contains in-frame clones alone and is incomplete. The top ten hold approximately 2.1% of the sample, which has a few hundred thousand clones, about 90% seen once. The gene calls are TRBV4-3 and TRBJ2-1; 11 bases map to TRBD1. Sequencing input: peripheral blood. This TCR came from an older woman with COVID-19, enrolled during active disease. As DNA, the CDR3 is TGCGCCAGCAGCCAAGGGACAGGGGGCCACAATGAGCAGTTCTTC. It specifies CASSQGTGGHNEQFF.